Listed below are T cell receptor beta chains from one sample, sequenced in a study of chemoradiotherapy in HPV16-positive cancers. Here immunoSEQ multiplex PCR was the method, and the copy in TCRdb shows in-frame clones only, minus some. Among 15,000 to 20,000 clones listed, roughly three quarters were seen once. Sampling was done from a patient who underwent chemoradiotherapy. These receptors originate from a human donor with HPV-associated anogenital cancer. CDR3s include the opening cysteine and the closing phenylalanine or tryptophan. A D gene is named only where the DNA matches it firmly. Expanded clones get a size class; other rows say once, few or many, or leave the size out.

>TRBJ1-4|-|TRBV5-5|-
CASSLTVFTTNEKLFF
TGTGCCAGCAGCTTAACAGTTTTTACAACTAATGAAAAACTGTTTTTT
>TRBJ2-1|-|TRBV14|-
CASSHSVGKRTIYNEQFF
TGTGCCAGCAGCCACAGCGTGGGAAAGCGGACGATTTACAATGAGCAGTTCTTC
>TRBJ1-2|few|TRBV7-9|-
CASRLPSSYGYTF
TGTGCCAGCAGACTTCCTTCTAGCTATGGCTACACCTTC
>TRBJ2-5|-|TRBV2|-
CASSDRGMYQETQYF
TGTGCCAGCAGTGACAGGGGCATGTACCAAGAGACCCAGTACTTC
>TRBJ1-2|-|TRBV30|-
CAWSVAGNLGYTF
TGTGCCTGGAGTGTCGCGGGGAATCTTGGCTACACCTTC
>TRBJ1-5|few|TRBV4-3|-
CASSLLSYRDGDQPQHF
TGCGCCAGCAGCCTTCTCTCTTACAGGGACGGGGATCAGCCCCAGCATTTT
>TRBJ2-1|-|TRBV30|-
CAWSVRGGDEQFF
TGTGCCTGGAGTGTAAGGGGGGGGGATGAGCAGTTCTTC
>TRBJ2-3|-|TRBV28|TRBD2
CASSFPRRGGRDTQYF
TGTGCCAGCAGTTTCCCCAGACGGGGGGGCCGAGATACGCAGTATTTT
>TRBJ2-3|-|TRBV5-8|-
CASSFGGGGTDTQYF
TGTGCCAGCAGCTTCGGGGGCGGGGGCACAGATACGCAGTATTTT
>TRBJ2-7|-|TRBV6-1|-
CASSEGAGFYEQYF
TGTGCCAGCAGTGAAGGGGCAGGGTTTTACGAGCAGTACTTC
>TRBJ2-7|once|TRBV5-6|TRBD2
CASSWQGLAGHEQYF
TGTGCCAGCAGCTGGCAGGGACTAGCGGGCCACGAGCAGTACTTC
>TRBJ1-5|-|TRBV6-1|-
CASSERHLSNQPQHF
TGTGCCAGCAGTGAGAGACATCTAAGCAATCAGCCCCAGCATTTT
>TRBJ2-1|-|TRBV7-9|-
CASSLTVQGGEQFF
TGTGCCAGCAGCTTAACTGTACAGGGTGGGGAGCAGTTCTTC
>TRBJ2-2|once|TRBV6-1|-
CASSDLNLAGELFF
TGTGCCAGCAGTGATTTAAATTTGGCCGGGGAGCTGTTTTTT
>TRBJ2-2|-|TRBV7-2|-
CASSLLGGPGELFF
TGTGCCAGCAGCTTATTGGGTGGTCCCGGGGAGCTGTTTTTT
>TRBJ1-1|-|TRBV28|-
CASRPGTLNTEAFF
TGTGCCAGCAGGCCGGGGACACTGAACACTGAAGCTTTCTTT
>TRBJ1-2|few|TRBV7-2|-
CASSLRVTDGYTF
TGTGCCAGCAGCCTCAGGGTCACGGATGGCTACACCTTC
>TRBJ2-2|-|TRBV28|-
CASSPPGNTGELFF
TGTGCCAGCAGCCCCCCAGGGAACACCGGGGAGCTGTTTTTT
>TRBJ1-2|-|TRBV2|-
CASSPPRRGYTF
TGTGCCAGCAGTCCTCCCAGGCGGGGCTACACCTTC
>TRBJ2-7|-|TRBV7-3|-
CASSPPNPDYEQYF
TGTGCCAGCAGCCCCCCCAACCCCGACTACGAGCAGTACTTC
>TRBJ2-3|-|TRBV10-3|TRBD2
CAISVGLAGGSGTDTQYF
TGTGCCATCAGTGTCGGACTAGCGGGGGGATCTGGCACAGATACGCAGTATTTT
>TRBJ2-7|-|TRBV28|TRBD1
CASSYRGREQYF
TGTGCCAGCAGTTACAGGGGGCGGGAGCAGTACTTC
>TRBJ2-5|-|TRBV5-4|TRBD1
CASSSRDRGQETQYF
TGTGCCAGCAGCTCGCGGGACAGGGGCCAAGAGACCCAGTACTTC
>TRBJ1-6|-|TRBV7-8|-
CASSSFIRDTNNSPLHF
TGTGCCAGCAGCTCGTTTATCCGGGACACTAATAATTCACCCCTCCACTTT
>TRBJ1-1|-|TRBV7-2|-
CASSLGIRARNTEAFF
TGTGCCAGCAGCTTAGGGATCCGGGCCCGGAACACTGAAGCTTTCTTT
>TRBJ2-7|-|TRBV5-6|-
CASSMGTYEQYF
TGTGCCAGCAGCATGGGAACCTACGAGCAGTACTTC
>TRBJ2-1|once|TRBV10-3|TRBD1
CAILGDRGRNEQFF
TGTGCCATCCTGGGAGACAGGGGGCGAAATGAGCAGTTCTTC
>TRBJ2-7|-|TRBV18|-
CASSPSDILYEQYF
TGTGCCAGCTCACCATCGGACATCCTCTACGAGCAGTACTTC
>TRBJ1-3|-|TRBV18|TRBD1
CASSPRTGFDGNTIYF
TGTGCCAGCTCACCAAGGACAGGGTTTGATGGAAACACCATATATTTT